This TCR beta chain was profiled in a study of blood T cell repertoires in COVID-19. The data were produced by immunoSEQ multiplex PCR, yet TCRdb's version contains in-frame clones alone and is incomplete. Of 76,000 or so clones listed, approximately 80% were seen once; the top ten hold over 8.5%. CDR1 SGDLS and CDR2 YYNGEE come from the germline V gene. V dropped 3 bases and J dropped 4; count of bases not matched to a gene: 4. CDR3 length equals 15 residues. The sample consisted of peripheral blood. The receptor was isolated from a man in his forties or fifties with acute or convalescent COVID-19. The chain has TRBV9 and TRBJ2-1; 10 positions agree with TRBD2. The CDR3 sequence: CASSAGLASYNEQFF. Written as DNA, the CDR3 is TGTGCCAGCAGCGCGGGACTAGCGTCGTACAATGAGCAGTTCTTC.